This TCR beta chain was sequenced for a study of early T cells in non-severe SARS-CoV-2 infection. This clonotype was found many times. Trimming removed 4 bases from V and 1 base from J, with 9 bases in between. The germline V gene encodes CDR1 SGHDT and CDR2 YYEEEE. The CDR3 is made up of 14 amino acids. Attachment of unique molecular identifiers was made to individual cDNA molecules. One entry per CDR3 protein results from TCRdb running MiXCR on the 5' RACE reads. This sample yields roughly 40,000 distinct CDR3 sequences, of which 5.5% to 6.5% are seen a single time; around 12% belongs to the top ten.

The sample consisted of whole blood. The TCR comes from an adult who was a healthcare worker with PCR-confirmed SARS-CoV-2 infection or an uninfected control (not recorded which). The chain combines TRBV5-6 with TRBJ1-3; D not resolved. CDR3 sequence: CASSLAGSGNTIYF. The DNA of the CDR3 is TGTGCCAGCAGCCTTGCTGGATCTGGAAACACCATATATTTT.